The 24 T cell receptor beta chains given below trace back to one sample, sequenced in a study of T cells in Graves' hyperthyroidism and ophthalmopathy. Amplified regions were TCR beta CDR3 sequences from RNA transcripts. Using the HTBI primer set, a first-round RT-PCR was run on the TCR CDR3. TCRdb itself ran the multiplex PCR reads through MiXCR, one entry per CDR3 protein. This sample carries about 610,000 distinct CDR3 sequences, roughly 46% of them seen once, and the ten largest clones take 7.5% to 8.5%. Source material: peripheral blood or thyroid tissue (not recorded which). The source of these receptors is a young woman with Graves' hyperthyroidism.

This sequence joins TRBV9 and TRBJ2-5, with TRBD2 matching over 14 bases. The CDR3 is made up of 14 amino acids. V shed 3 bases, J shed 7 bases, and the junction held 2 bases outside the gene matches. Germline V gives CDR1 SGDLS, CDR2 YYNGEE. In DNA form, the CDR3 reads TGTGCCAGCAGCGACGGACTAGCGGGAGGGACCCAGTACTTC. Encoded protein: CASSDGLAGGTQYF.

For this clonotype: One end of the junction is discordant with germline, which a read error may explain. The chain has TRBV15 and TRBJ2-6, with 7 bases matching TRBD1. Looked up from germline, CDR1 is LNHNV and CDR2 is YYDKDF (reference sequence). This CDR3 is built from 13 residues. CDR3 DNA: TGTGCCACCAGCACACAACAGGGGTGGACTGAAGCTTTC. Translated: CATSTQQGWTEAF.

This clonotype was recorded at least ten times. J is TRBJ1-3 and V is TRBV5-1, with D unresolved. The CDR3 consists of 16 residues. Looked up from germline, CDR1 is SGHRS and CDR2 is YFSETQ. The V and J ends lost 1 base and 1 base respectively, with 12 bases between them. The CDR3: CASSLTGVTSGNTIYF. CDR3 DNA sequence: TGCGCCAGCAGCTTGACTGGTGTAACTTCTGGAAACACCATATATTTT.

The chain combines TRBV7-9 with TRBJ2-7; D is possibly TRBD1 (6 bases). CDR1 is SEHNR and CDR2 is FQNEAQ in the germline V gene (reference sequence). CDR3 size: 14 residues. V was trimmed by 3 bases and J by 7 bases, leaving 16 bases between them. Written as DNA, the CDR3 is TGTGCCAGCAGCTTTGGACAGAGACACTTTGAGCAGTACTTC. It translates to CASSFGQRHFEQYF.

The table lists this clonotype with many counts. The chain carries TRBV5-1 and TRBJ2-7; weak D call: TRBD2 (5 bases). Per germline, CDR1 SGHRS and CDR2 YFSETQ. The CDR3 is 15 amino acids. Trimming took off 6 bases at V and 6 bases at J, with 22 bases between the two ends. The chain's CDR3 is CASTPRDTGLGEQYF. The CDR3 DNA is TGCGCCAGCACTCCGAGGGATACGGGTCTAGGCGAGCAGTACTTC.

This clonotype was seen ten or more times. This rearrangement joins TRBV5-1 to TRBJ1-1; unclear D gene. The germline CDR1 and CDR2 sequences are SGHRS and YFSETQ. V was trimmed by 2 bases and J by 1 base, leaving 9 bases between them. This CDR3 is built from 14 residues. The CDR3 protein is CASSFFGPNTEAFF. The CDR3 coding sequence is TGCGCCAGCAGCTTTTTTGGACCGAACACTGAAGCTTTCTTT.

The count of this clonotype is one. The chain couples TRBV7-2 to TRBJ2-7; D is perhaps TRBD2 (6 bases). V was trimmed by 1 base and J by 2 bases, leaving 9 bases between them. The CDR3 runs 14 residues. Germline values: CDR1 SGHTA, CDR2 FQGNSA. The CDR3: CASSLVQRAYEQYF. As DNA, the CDR3 is TGTGCCAGCAGCTTAGTACAGCGGGCCTACGAGCAGTACTTC.

This clonotype was found many times. CDR3 coding DNA: TGCAGTGCTAGAAAAGGACACTCGAACACTGAAGCTTTCTTT. Its protein product is CSARKGHSNTEAFF. The J gene is TRBJ1-1, the V gene TRBV20-1, with D perhaps matching TRBD1 (5 bases). The germline V gene has CDR1 DFQATT and CDR2 SNEGSKA (reference sequence). The CDR3 covers 14 residues. V was trimmed by 2 bases and J by 1 base, leaving 11 bases between them.

The chain combines TRBV7-9 with TRBJ1-1, with D possibly being TRBD1 (5 bases). Germline loops: CDR1 SEHNR, CDR2 FQNEAQ (reference sequence). Trimming took off 4 bases at V and 7 bases at J, with 22 bases between the two ends. The CDR3 sequence is 16 residues long. The CDR3 region is CASSSQRGDTRFEAFF. The CDR3 DNA sequence: TGTGCCAGCAGCTCCCAGCGGGGGGATACCCGTTTTGAAGCTTTCTTT.

This clonotype was counted many times. The CDR3 reads CASSLGPANQDTNYGYTF. The CDR3 nucleotides read TGTGCCAGCAGCTTAGGTCCAGCGAACCAAGACACTAACTATGGCTACACCTTC. The chain combines TRBV7-6 with TRBJ1-2; D gene unclear. Deletions cut 1 base from V and 0 bases from J, with 18 bases between. CDR3 size: 18 residues. CDR1 and CDR2 (germline): SGHVS, FNYEAQ.

This clonotype was seen a handful of times. V and J are TRBV18 and TRBJ1-1; D may be TRBD1 (5 bases). Trimming removed 1 base at V and 1 base at J, with 10 bases between. Looked up from germline, CDR1 is KGHSH and CDR2 is LQKENI. The CDR3 length is 15 residues. The CDR3 region has the DNA TGTGCCAGCTCACCACAAAGTCAGGGGAACACTGAAGCTTTCTTT. As protein: CASSPQSQGNTEAFF.

The genes are TRBV7-9 and TRBJ1-1, with no clear D. Trimming left V 4 bases short and J 7 bases short, with 13 bases between. The germline V gene has CDR1 SEHNR and CDR2 FQNEAQ (reference sequence). This CDR3 contains 13 residues. The CDR3: CASSSTGLGEAFF. DNA for the CDR3: TGTGCCAGCAGCTCCACCGGGTTAGGTGAAGCTTTCTTT.

V is TRBV4-2 and J is TRBJ2-3, with TRBD2 identical over 7 bases. Germline trimming cut 4 bases from V and 4 bases from J; bases unmatched to any gene: 17. The CDR3 length is 18 residues. Germline lookup yields CDR1 LGHNA and CDR2 YNFKEQ. The CDR3: CASSPAFAGGSSADTQYF. CDR3 nucleotide sequence: TGTGCCAGCAGCCCTGCCTTTGCTGGCGGGAGCTCGGCAGATACGCAGTATTTT.

This clonotype was recorded many times. V and J are TRBV29-1 and TRBJ2-7; D uncertain. Per the germline V gene, CDR1 is SQVTM and CDR2 is ANQGSEA. Trimming removed 3 bases at V and 7 bases at J, with 7 bases between. This CDR3 region has 10 residues. The chain's CDR3 is CSVDSGEQYF. CDR3 DNA: TGCAGCGTTGACTCGGGTGAGCAGTACTTC.

In this sample, this clonotype turned up many times. The J gene is TRBJ1-4, the V gene TRBV5-1; D unclear. Germline-derived CDR1 and CDR2 are SGHRS and YFSETQ. The germline V and J ends were trimmed by 5 bases and 0 bases, with 5 bases remaining between them. This CDR3 contains 13 residues. The CDR3 bases are TGCGCCAGCAGACAGCCAACTAATGAAAAACTGTTTTTT. It specifies CASRQPTNEKLFF.

Ten or more counts support this clonotype. The V gene is TRBV11-1, the J gene TRBJ2-2; weak D call: TRBD2 (6 bases). V was pared by 0 bases and J by 1 base, with 15 bases between. Germline CDR1 and CDR2: SGHAT and FQDESV (reference sequence). The CDR3 loop spans 18 amino acids. The CDR3 coding sequence is TGTGCCAGCAGCTTAGCGCGGGCAGGGAGGCGGAACACCGGGGAGCTGTTTTTT. Translating gives CASSLARAGRRNTGELFF.

V gene TRBV19 combines with J gene TRBJ2-3; D gene ambiguous. This CDR3 region has 17 residues. V lost 0 bases to trimming and J lost 3 bases, with 16 bases between them. The V gene's germline CDR1 is LNHDA and CDR2 SQIVND (reference sequence). CDR3 sequence (DNA): TGTGCCAGTAGTATAGATCTCGGCCCCTACGCGACAGATACGCAGTATTTT. This gives the protein CASSIDLGPYATDTQYF.

The J gene is TRBJ2-7, the V gene TRBV7-2; TRBD2 aligns across 12 bases. Trimming at V came to 11 bases and at J to 0 bases, leaving 11 bases not matched to a gene. CDR1 and CDR2 from the germline V gene are SGHTA and FQGNSA. The CDR3 has 16 residues. CDR3 loop: CASTRVTSGSSYEQYF. The CDR3 nucleotides are TGTGCCTCGACGCGGGTGACTAGCGGGAGCTCCTACGAGCAGTACTTC.

V usage is TRBV30 and J usage is TRBJ1-1; D not certain. Trimming cost V 6 bases and J 1 base, with 9 bases left between them. Germline values: CDR1 GTSNPN, CDR2 SVGIG (reference sequence). This CDR3 has 12 amino acids. The CDR3: CACLPANTEAFF. The CDR3 DNA sequence: TGTGCCTGCTTGCCGGCGAACACTGAAGCTTTCTTT.

The table lists this clonotype with a few counts. A much larger clone differs by one base, so this may be a read error. The chain combines TRBV5-1 with TRBJ2-2, with TRBD1 matching over 7 bases. This CDR3 is 15 amino acids long. Germline loops: CDR1 SGHRS, CDR2 YFSETQ. Here the CDR3 DNA reads TGTGCCAGCAGCCTCGGGACAGCGAACACCGGGGAGCTGTTTTTT. Its translation: CASSLGTANTGELFF.

This clonotype occurred many times. The chain combines TRBV2 with TRBJ2-7; no clear D gene. Per the germline V gene, CDR1 is SNHLY and CDR2 is FYNNEI. Trimming stripped 4 bases from V and 2 bases from J, with 6 bases between. The CDR3 sequence is 12 residues long. In DNA, the CDR3 is TGTGCCAGCAGTGGAGATACCTACGAGCAGTACTTC. This sequence encodes CASSGDTYEQYF.

V usage is TRBV15 and J usage is TRBJ2-5, with unresolved D. The ends were cut back, 2 bases at V and 2 bases at J, with 9 bases in the middle. Germline CDR1 and CDR2: LNHNV and YYDKDF (reference sequence). The CDR3 has 14 amino acids. The CDR3 region has the DNA TGTGCCACCAGCAGAAAGGCTGATCAAGAGACCCAGTACTTC. This translates into CATSRKADQETQYF. The full variable domain, rest sourced from reference TRBV15 and TRBJ2-5, is DAMVIQNPRYQVTQFGKPVTLSCSQTLNHNVMYWYQQKSSQAPKLLFHYYDKDFNNEADTPDNFQSRRPNTSFCFLDIRSPGLGDTAMYLCATSRKADQETQYFGPGTRLLVL.

V and J are TRBV29-1 and TRBJ2-1; D uncertain. Trimming removed 3 bases from V and 0 bases from J, with 3 bases in between. The V gene's germline CDR1 is SQVTM and CDR2 ANQGSEA. There are 12 residues in the CDR3. This CDR3 is CSVEDSYNEQFF. The CDR3 DNA follows: TGCAGCGTTGAGGACTCCTACAATGAGCAGTTCTTC.

This clonotype was counted at least ten times. V gene TRBV7-3 combines with J gene TRBJ2-2; 7 nucleotides agree with TRBD2. Germline lookup yields CDR1 SGHTA and CDR2 FQGTGA. J was trimmed by 5 bases and V by 5 bases; bases with no gene match: 2. The CDR3 is 13 residues long. The CDR3 nucleotides read TGTGCCAGCAGCCAGCGGGGTACCGGGGAGCTGTTTTTT. Protein: CASSQRGTGELFF.